This T cell receptor beta chain was observed in a study of blood T cell repertoires in COVID-19. Authors' methods: Estimation of nucleated cell counts was performed using reference gene primer amplification. The repertoire was sequenced with immunoSEQ multiplex PCR; TCRdb's copy has only in-frame clones and lacks some. That table is the source of V, J and clone size, and D and trimming were worked out from the DNA. The data hold 95,000 to 150,000 clones, with roughly three quarters observed a single time. As regards this clone: Other nucleotide sequences in the sample specify the same CDR3.

The CDR3 is 14 amino acids. Germline V gene sequence: CDR1 LNHDA, CDR2 SQIVND (reference sequence). V lost 5 bases and J lost 2; bases outside the gene matches: 3. Source material: peripheral blood. The chain uses TRBV19 and TRBJ2-7; 10 positions agree with TRBD1. The sequence derives from a human donor in a cohort sampled during active COVID-19. The CDR3 loop is CASSPGTGAYEQYF. The CDR3, as DNA: TGTGCCAGTAGTCCCGGGACAGGGGCCTACGAGCAGTACTTC.